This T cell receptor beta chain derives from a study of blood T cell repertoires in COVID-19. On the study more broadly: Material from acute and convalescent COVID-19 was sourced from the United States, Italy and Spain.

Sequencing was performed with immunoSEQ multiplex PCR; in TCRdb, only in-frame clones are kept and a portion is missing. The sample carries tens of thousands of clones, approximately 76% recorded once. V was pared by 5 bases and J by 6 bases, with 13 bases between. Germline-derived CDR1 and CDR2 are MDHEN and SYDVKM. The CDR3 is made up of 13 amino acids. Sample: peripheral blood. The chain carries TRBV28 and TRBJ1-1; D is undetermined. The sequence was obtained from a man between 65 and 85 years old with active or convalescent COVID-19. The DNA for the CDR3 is TGTGCCAGCAGTGTAGGAGCTCTGGCTGAAGCTTTCTTT. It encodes CASSVGALAEAFF.